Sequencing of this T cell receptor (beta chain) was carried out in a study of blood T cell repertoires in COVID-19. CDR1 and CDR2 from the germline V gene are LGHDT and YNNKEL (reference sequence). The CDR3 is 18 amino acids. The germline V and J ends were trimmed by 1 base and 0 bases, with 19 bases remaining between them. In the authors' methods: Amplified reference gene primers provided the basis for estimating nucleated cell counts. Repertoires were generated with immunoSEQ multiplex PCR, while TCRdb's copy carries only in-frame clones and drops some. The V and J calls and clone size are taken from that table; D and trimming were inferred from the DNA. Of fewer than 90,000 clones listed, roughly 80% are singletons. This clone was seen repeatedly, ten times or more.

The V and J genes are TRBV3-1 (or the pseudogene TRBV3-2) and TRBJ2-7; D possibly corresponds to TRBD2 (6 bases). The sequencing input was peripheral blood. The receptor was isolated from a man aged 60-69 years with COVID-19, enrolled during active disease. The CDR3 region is CASSQGWASAENSYEQYF. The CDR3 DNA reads TGTGCCAGCAGCCAAGGTTGGGCTAGCGCAGAAAACTCCTACGAGCAGTACTTC.